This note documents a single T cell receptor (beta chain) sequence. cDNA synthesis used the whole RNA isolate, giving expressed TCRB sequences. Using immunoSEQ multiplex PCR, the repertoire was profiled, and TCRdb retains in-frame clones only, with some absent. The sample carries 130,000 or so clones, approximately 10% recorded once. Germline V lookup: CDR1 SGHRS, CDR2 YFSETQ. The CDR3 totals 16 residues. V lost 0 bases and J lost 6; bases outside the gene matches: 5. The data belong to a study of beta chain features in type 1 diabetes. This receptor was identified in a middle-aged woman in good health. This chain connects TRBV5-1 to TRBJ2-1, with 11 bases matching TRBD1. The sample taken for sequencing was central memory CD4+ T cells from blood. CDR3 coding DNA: TGCGCCAGCAGCTTGGATGGGACAGGGGGGGTCAATGAGCAGTTCTTC. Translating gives CASSLDGTGGVNEQFF.